This TCR beta chain was identified in a study of blood T cell repertoires in COVID-19. Study context: The cDNA or gDNA used as material had been derived from T cells, B-cell-depleted T cells, or PBMCs.

In this sample, this clone turned up a few times. The method was immunoSEQ multiplex PCR; TCRdb's version includes in-frame clones alone and lacks a portion of them. The table has 150,000 to 180,000 clones, roughly 80% seen once; the top ten hold around an eighth. With 2 bases removed from V and 15 bases from J, the gap between germline ends came to 17 bases. Looked up from germline, CDR1 is LGHDT and CDR2 is YNNKEL (reference sequence). The CDR3 covers 14 residues. The J gene is TRBJ1-6, the V gene TRBV3-1 (or the pseudogene TRBV3-2); TRBD1 is a possible D gene (5 bases). Material for sequencing was peripheral blood. This TCR came from a woman aged 60 to 75 with COVID-19, enrolled during active disease. The CDR3 sequence: CASSQLGGLRLLHF. The CDR3 coding sequence is TGTGCCAGCAGCCAACTCGGGGGTCTCAGACTCCTCCACTTT.